The T cell receptor (beta chain) under discussion was sequenced for a study of blood T cell repertoires in COVID-19. Study information: Whether acute or convalescent, the COVID-19 samples came from the United States, Italy and Spain. Sources were T cells, B-cell-depleted T cells, or PBMCs; the material itself was cDNA or gDNA.

Trimming took 7 bases from V and 3 from J; bases not matched to a gene: 8. The CDR3 contains 15 residues. Germline values: CDR1 MNHEY, CDR2 SVGAGI. Per the study methods: Amplification of reference gene primers provided the estimated nucleated cell counts. Assay used: immunoSEQ multiplex PCR; TCRdb lists only in-frame clones, some missing. That table furnishes V, J and clone size, whereas the DNA furnished D and trimming. The table includes roughly 670,000 clones, 85% to 90% detected once. This clone showed up just once. The chain carries TRBV6-5 and TRBJ2-3, with 9 bases identical to TRBD2. This clonotype was obtained from a woman between 18 and 29 years old with acute or convalescent COVID-19. The sample was peripheral blood. This chain's CDR3 is CASTDSAGGTDTQYF. The CDR3 nucleotides read TGTGCCAGCACCGATAGTGCGGGGGGGACAGATACGCAGTATTTT.